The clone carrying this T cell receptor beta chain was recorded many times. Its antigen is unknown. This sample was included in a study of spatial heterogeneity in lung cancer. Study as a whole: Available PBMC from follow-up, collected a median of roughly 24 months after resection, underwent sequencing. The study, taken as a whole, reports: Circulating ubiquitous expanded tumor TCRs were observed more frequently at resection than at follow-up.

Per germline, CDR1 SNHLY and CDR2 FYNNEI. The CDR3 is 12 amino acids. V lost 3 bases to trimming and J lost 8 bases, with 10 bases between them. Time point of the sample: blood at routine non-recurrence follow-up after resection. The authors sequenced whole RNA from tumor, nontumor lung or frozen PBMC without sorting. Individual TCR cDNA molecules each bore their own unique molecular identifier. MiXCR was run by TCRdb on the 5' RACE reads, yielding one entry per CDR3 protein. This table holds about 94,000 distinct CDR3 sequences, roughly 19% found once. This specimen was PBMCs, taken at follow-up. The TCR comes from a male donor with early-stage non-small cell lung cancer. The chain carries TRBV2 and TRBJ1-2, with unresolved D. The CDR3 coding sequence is TGTGCCAGCAGTGATAGGCAGCGGGGCTACACCTTC. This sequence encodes CASSDRQRGYTF.